Below are 11 T cell receptor beta chains sequenced from a single sample in a study of T cells in Graves' hyperthyroidism and ophthalmopathy. Amplified regions were TCR beta CDR3 sequences from RNA transcripts. Carried out on the TCR CDR3, a first-round RT-PCR used the HTBI primer set. TCRdb recomputed calls from the multiplex PCR reads with MiXCR, one row per CDR3 protein. The sample includes 280,000 or so distinct CDR3 sequences, nearly 15% of them seen just once. The sequencing sample was made of blood. These receptors all stem from a woman in her 50s with Graves' hyperthyroidism that later progressed to Graves' ophthalmopathy.

This clonotype showed up many times. The CDR3 here is CATRTSETGELFF. The CDR3 DNA reads as TGCGCCACTAGGACTAGCGAAACCGGGGAGCTGTTTTTT. This chain connects TRBV10-2 to TRBJ2-2; the match to TRBD2 covers 9 bases. The V and J ends lost 10 bases and 5 bases, in that order; junction bases with no gene match: 5. Germline CDR1 reads WSHSY; CDR2 reads SAAADI. This CDR3 comprises 13 residues.

This clonotype was recorded a few times. The chain uses TRBV12-3 or TRBV12-4 and TRBJ1-2, with D hard to call. This CDR3 has 13 residues. Deletions cut 5 bases from V and 6 bases from J, with 13 bases between. The CDR3 DNA reads TGTGCCAGCAGTCCGGTGGGAGCCCATGGCTACACCTTC. Residues: CASSPVGAHGYTF.

This clonotype was found many times. The genes are TRBV7-2 and TRBJ2-5; D unclear. Germline CDR1 SGHTA, CDR2 FQGNSA. The CDR3 contains 12 residues. V was cut by 2 bases and J by 5 bases, with 6 bases left in between. The chain's CDR3 is CASSLMRETQYF. The CDR3 region has the DNA TGTGCCAGCAGCTTAATGAGGGAGACCCAGTACTTC.

V and J are TRBV19 and TRBJ2-7, with 11 bases matching TRBD2. This CDR3 region has 17 residues. The V gene end was trimmed by 4 bases and the J gene end by 0 bases; junction bases not matched to a gene: 8. Per germline, CDR1 LNHDA and CDR2 SQIVND (reference sequence). CDR3 DNA: TGTGCCAGTAGTAGTCTAGCGGGAGGCTCCACCTCCTACGAGCAGTACTTC. It translates to CASSSLAGGSTSYEQYF.

This clonotype appeared once. The CDR3 loop is CASRGSGAGFQFF. In DNA form, the CDR3 reads TGTGCCAGCAGGGGGTCGGGGGCAGGGTTTCAGTTCTTC. The chain carries TRBV28 and TRBJ2-4, with D perhaps matching TRBD1 or TRBD2 (6 bases each). The closer fit of TRBJ2-1 to the DNA end suggests the J call may be wrong. This CDR3 has 13 residues. CDR1 and CDR2 (germline): MDHEN, SYDVKM.

Turning to this clonotype: It may be a read error: a sequence one base away is much more abundant. This chain connects TRBV28 to TRBJ1-2, with 9 bases lining up with TRBD1. This CDR3 is 15 amino acids long. CDR1 is MDHEN and CDR2 is SYDVKM in the germline V gene. CDR3 residues: CASSLFTDRGYGHTF. The DNA of the CDR3 is TGTGCCAGCAGTTTATTTACGGACAGGGGATATGGCCACACCTTC.

At least ten counts were recorded for this clonotype. The rearrangement joins TRBV30 to TRBJ1-2; D perhaps matches TRBD1 (5 bases). Germline V gene sequence: CDR1 GTSNPN, CDR2 SVGIG (reference sequence). Trimming pared 3 bases from V and 8 bases from J, leaving 16 bases between. The CDR3 covers 13 residues. The CDR3 region is CAWRDQGLWGYTF. CDR3 nucleotide sequence: TGTGCCTGGAGGGATCAGGGCTTGTGGGGCTACACCTTC.

This clonotype has ten or more counts. The rearrangement uses TRBV20-1 and TRBJ2-1, with TRBD2 matching over 9 bases. The CDR3 runs to 15 residues. J lost 9 bases, V lost 6 bases, and 15 bases had no gene match. Germline loops: CDR1 DFQATT, CDR2 SNEGSKA (reference sequence). In DNA, the CDR3 is TGCAGTGCCGCCGTTAGGGTAGCGGGAGTTGGTGAGCAGTTCTTC. Translated, it gives CSAAVRVAGVGEQFF.

This clonotype was observed a handful of times. V and J are TRBV5-4 and TRBJ2-3, with 10 nucleotides matching TRBD2. The CDR3 length is 17 residues. After removal of 4 bases from V and 4 bases from J, the junction contained 12 bases not matched to a gene. Germline lookup yields CDR1 SGHNT and CDR2 YYREEE (reference sequence). In DNA form, the CDR3 reads TGTGCCAGCAGCCGGGGACTAGCGACAACTAAACCAGATACGCAGTATTTT. Translating it yields CASSRGLATTKPDTQYF.

This clonotype was observed many times. J is TRBJ1-2 and V is TRBV6-4, with TRBD1 as a possible D gene (5 bases). Trimming took off 5 bases at V and 7 bases at J, with 20 bases between the two ends. Germline-derived CDR1 and CDR2 are MRHNA and SNTAGT. This CDR3 contains 15 residues. The CDR3 loop reads CASSPSQGNLRGYTF. The CDR3 coding sequence is TGTGCCAGCAGTCCGTCTCAGGGTAACCTCCGTGGCTACACCTTC.

This clonotype has a handful of counts. This rearrangement joins TRBV5-1 to TRBJ1-3; 9 nucleotides align to TRBD1. The germline V gene encodes CDR1 SGHRS and CDR2 YFSETQ. This CDR3 contains 14 residues. The junction had 4 bases not matched to a gene; V was cut back by 1 base and J by 8 bases. CDR3 nucleotide sequence: TGCGCCAGCAGCTTGACAGGGGGCGAGGACACCATATATTTT. Protein: CASSLTGGEDTIYF.